This T cell receptor (beta chain) was retrieved from a study of T cell changes during pregnancy in multiple sclerosis. The CDR3 is made up of 12 amino acids. V lost 5 bases and J lost 5, with 12 bases in between. The germline V gene has CDR1 GTSNPN and CDR2 SVGIG (reference sequence). Only in-frame clones appear in the TCRdb table, and some are missing; sequencing was by immunoSEQ multiplex PCR. The table includes about 19,000 clones, around nine tenths detected once. The specimen comprised CD8+ T cells from peripheral blood mononuclear cells, sampled after pregnancy. The clonotype originates from a female donor in good health, enrolled as a control in a pregnancy study. The chain couples TRBV30 to TRBJ1-1; TRBD1 might be the D (6 bases). CDR3 bases: TGTGCCTGGTGTCCCCAGGGGACTGAAGCTTTCTTT. Translating it yields CAWCPQGTEAFF.